This TCR beta chain appears in the sequencing data of a study of beta chain features in type 1 diabetes. There are a few counts of this clone. The target antigen is unknown. CD4+ cells of the naive, central memory, regulatory and stem cell-like memory types were sorted via CD45RO/CCR7/CD25/CD127/CD95/CD27. Findings and limits, study-wide: Type 1 diabetes patients had TCRB CDR3s that were shorter (moderately but significantly so) in all four CD4+ subsets. Diminished insertions and augmented deletions at VDJ junctions characterized type 1 diabetes patients. An over-representation of cells with high TCR expression could result from cDNA sequencing. The influence of HLA type on TCRB rearrangement stayed undetermined.

Trimming removed 3 bases at V and 0 bases at J, with 11 bases between. Germline CDR1 is LGHNA and CDR2 is YSLEER. The CDR3 is made up of 15 amino acids. What was sequenced were expressed TCRB transcripts, since all of the isolated RNA had been reverse transcribed. Some clones are missing from TCRdb's copy, which holds only in-frame ones; the method was immunoSEQ multiplex PCR. The sample yields about 280,000 clones, 15% seen once. V usage is TRBV4-3 and J usage is TRBJ1-2, with D possibly matching TRBD1 (6 bases). This sequence originates from a man between 18 and 29 years old with type 1 diabetes. The sequenced sample consisted of naive CD4+ T cells from blood. This CDR3 reads CASSQRDTANYGYTF. The CDR3 nucleotides read TGCGCCAGCAGCCAGAGGGACACAGCTAACTATGGCTACACCTTC.